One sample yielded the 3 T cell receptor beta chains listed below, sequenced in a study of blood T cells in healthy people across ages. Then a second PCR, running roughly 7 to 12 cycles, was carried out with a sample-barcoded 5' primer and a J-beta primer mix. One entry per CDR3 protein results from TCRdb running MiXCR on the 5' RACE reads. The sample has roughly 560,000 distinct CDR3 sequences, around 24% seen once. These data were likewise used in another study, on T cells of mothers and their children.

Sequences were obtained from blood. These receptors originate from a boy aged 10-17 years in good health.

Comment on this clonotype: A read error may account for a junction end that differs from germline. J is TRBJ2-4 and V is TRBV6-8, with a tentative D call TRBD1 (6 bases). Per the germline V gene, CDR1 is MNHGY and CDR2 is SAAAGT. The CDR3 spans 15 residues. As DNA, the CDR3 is TGTGCCGGCAGCTGGGACACAGCAGCCAAAAACATTCAGTACTTC. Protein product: CAGSWDTAAKNIQYF.

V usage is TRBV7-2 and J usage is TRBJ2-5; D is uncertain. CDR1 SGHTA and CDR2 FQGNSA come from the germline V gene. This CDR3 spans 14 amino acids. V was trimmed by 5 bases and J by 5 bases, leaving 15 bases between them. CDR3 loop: CASSPGYSLETQYF. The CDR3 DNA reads TGTGCCAGCAGCCCTGGTTACAGCTTGGAGACCCAGTACTTC.

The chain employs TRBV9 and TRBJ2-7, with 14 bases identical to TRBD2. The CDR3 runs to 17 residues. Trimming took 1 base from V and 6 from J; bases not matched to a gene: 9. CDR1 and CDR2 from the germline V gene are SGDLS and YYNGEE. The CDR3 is CASSVSATSGRASEQYF. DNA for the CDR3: TGTGCCAGCAGCGTATCGGCGACTAGCGGGAGGGCTAGCGAGCAGTACTTC.